The sequence of this T cell receptor (beta chain) was determined in a study of response to subunit inactivated influenza vaccine. TCRdb fed the RT-PCR reads into MiXCR, producing one record per CDR3 protein. The data hold roughly 710,000 distinct CDR3 sequences, with around 13% observed a single time. This clonotype was detected only a few times. The V end was cut by 4 bases, the J end by 2 bases, with 9 bases between. The CDR3 has 14 amino acids. Germline lookup yields CDR1 SNHLY and CDR2 FYNNEI. Source: PBMCs from blood, taken roughly 15 days before vaccination. This TCR was recovered from a man aged 50 to 60 who received an inactivated influenza vaccine. V gene TRBV2 combines with J gene TRBJ1-5; D possibly corresponds to TRBD1 (5 bases). CDR3 amino acids: CASSVGDRNQPQHF. The CDR3 bases are TGTGCCAGCAGTGTAGGGGACCGCAATCAGCCCCAGCATTTT.